This TCR beta chain comes out of a study of lymphopenia after photon versus proton radiotherapy. Points from the study as a whole: Survival link was tested only in deceased patients; proton benefit remains a possibility. After lymphocyte nadir, photon-treated repertoires showed oligoclonal expansion, especially CD8+ Temra. Proton therapy kept repertoires fairly stable, unlike photons, which gained effector/memory cells.

CDR1 and CDR2 (germline): MNHEY, SMNVEV (reference sequence). This CDR3 contains 15 residues. The V and J ends lost 6 bases and 5 bases, in that order; junction bases with no gene match: 5. Using immunoSEQ multiplex PCR, the repertoire was profiled, and TCRdb retains in-frame clones only, with some absent. The table includes 25,000 to 30,000 clones, 81% detected once. The count of this clone is one. Its antigen is unidentified. This sequence originates from a man over 45 with gastric cancer. Here the sequenced sample was peripheral blood, taken from a patient treated with photon-based radiotherapy. The genes are TRBV27 and TRBJ2-2, with TRBD1 matching 11 bases. The CDR3 DNA reads TGTGCCAGCAGGAAAGGACAGGGGGCGACCGGGGAGCTGTTTTTT. Its protein product is CASRKGQGATGELFF.